This T cell receptor (beta chain) was identified in a study of T cell repertoires in ileal Crohn's disease. Each sample's TCRB immunosequencing used around 500 nanograms of biopsy DNA. Profiled with immunoSEQ multiplex PCR; TCRdb holds only in-frame clones, not every one. Seen here are some 11,000 clones, around 78% observed once, and the top ten hold about 4.9%. Notes on this clone: The antigen remains undetermined.

CDR1 is WNHNN and CDR2 is SYGVQD in the germline V gene (reference sequence). The V gene end was trimmed by 6 bases and the J gene end by 5 bases; junction bases not matched to a gene: 15. The CDR3 extends over 16 amino acids. Adults with ileal or ileocolonic Crohn's disease and an indication for resection were eligible. Findings and caveats of the study: Clonal expansions were more frequent in active smokers than non-smokers at surgery.

The chain combines TRBV10-1 with TRBJ1-2, with 7 bases aligning to TRBD1. This receptor was obtained from an adult with Crohn's disease. The sequenced material came from ileal tissue. The CDR3 reads CASSDFPTGQLYGYTF. CDR3 sequence (DNA): TGCGCCAGCAGCGATTTTCCTACGGGACAGCTTTATGGCTACACCTTC.